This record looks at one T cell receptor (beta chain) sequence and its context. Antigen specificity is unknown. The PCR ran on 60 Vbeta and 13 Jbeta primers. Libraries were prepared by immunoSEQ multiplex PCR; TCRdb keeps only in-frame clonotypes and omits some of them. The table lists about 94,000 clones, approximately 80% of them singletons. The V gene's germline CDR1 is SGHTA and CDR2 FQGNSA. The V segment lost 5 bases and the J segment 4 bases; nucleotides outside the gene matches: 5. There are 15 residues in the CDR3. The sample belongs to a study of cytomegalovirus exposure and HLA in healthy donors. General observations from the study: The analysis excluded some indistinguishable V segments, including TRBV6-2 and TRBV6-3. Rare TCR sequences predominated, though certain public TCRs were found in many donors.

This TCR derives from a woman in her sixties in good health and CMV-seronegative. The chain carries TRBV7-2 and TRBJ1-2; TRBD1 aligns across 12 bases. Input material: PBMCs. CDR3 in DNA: TGTGCCAGCAGCCAGGGACAGGGGGCGACCTATGGCTACACCTTC. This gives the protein CASSQGQGATYGYTF.